A single sample gave rise to the 2 T cell receptor beta chains below, sequenced in a study of response to subunit inactivated influenza vaccine. One entry per CDR3 protein results from TCRdb running MiXCR on the RT-PCR reads. The sample comprises some 850,000 distinct CDR3 sequences, 15% to 20% of which are singletons, and 9.5% to 13% rests with the top ten. Specimen: PBMCs from blood, collected 5 days after vaccination. The receptors originated from a man aged 50-59 years who received an inactivated influenza vaccine.

The V and J genes are TRBV20-1 and TRBJ1-5; D is unresolved. Between the trimmed V and J ends, which lost 2 bases and 1 base, there was a span of 15 bases. Germline lookup yields CDR1 DFQATT and CDR2 SNEGSKA (reference sequence). CDR3 size: 16 residues. CDR3 sequence (DNA): TGCAGTGCTAGAAACCCAACGGGAATCAGCAATCAGCCCCAGCATTTT. Translating it yields CSARNPTGISNQPQHF.

The chain joins TRBV7-2 to TRBJ1-1, with a tentative D call TRBD1 (6 bases). Looked up from germline, CDR1 is SGHTA and CDR2 is FQGNSA. CDR3 length: 15 amino acids. The germline V and J ends were trimmed by 0 bases and 5 bases, with 13 bases remaining between them. The CDR3 protein is CASSLAGARGTEAFF. Written as DNA, the CDR3 is TGTGCCAGCAGCTTAGCGGGGGCCCGGGGTACTGAAGCTTTCTTT.